The source of this T cell receptor beta chain is a study of cytomegalovirus exposure and HLA in healthy donors. Overall study results and limits: Reported results showed that the classifier diagnosed cytomegalovirus status with high specificity and sensitivity. As a later analysis showed, several of the most significant clusters appeared to be linked to common viral pathogens.

CDR3 size: 13 residues. Trimming removed 4 bases from V and 3 bases from J, with 9 bases in between. Germline V lookup: CDR1 KGHSH, CDR2 LQKENI. 13 Jbeta primers and 60 Vbeta primers were used for the PCR. Data came from immunoSEQ multiplex PCR; TCRdb stores just in-frame clones and leaves some out. The repertoire holds under 150,000 clones, with about 79% as singletons. Participants comprised healthy donors of bone marrow. Regarding this clone: The target antigen is unknown.

This chain links TRBV18 with TRBJ2-5, with D maybe TRBD2 (5 bases). Source material: PBMCs. The receptor was derived from a man over 45 in good health and CMV-seronegative. For the CDR3, the DNA is TGTGCCAGCTCACACCGGGATAAAGAGACCCAGTACTTC. Its translation is CASSHRDKETQYF.